This TCR beta chain stems from a study of tumor-infiltrating lymphocytes in primary liver carcinoma. About the study: Patients underwent resection of primary liver carcinoma. The tumors, T1-T3 N0M0 lesions, were about 4.2 to 11 cm across. Findings of the study overall: Tumor region pairs outstripped tumor-adjacent and tumor-blood pairs in overlap.

This clonotype appeared once. Its matching antigen is unknown. The junction does not match germline at one end; this may be a read error. Blood RNA was derived from unsorted whole blood, and germline DNA was extracted too. Chronic HBV infection, untreated so far, was present in the patients. Priming with a constant-region primer yielded TCR beta cDNA from 450 to 600 ng total RNA. Sequencing libraries for TCR beta derived from three nested multiplex PCR rounds that used slightly modified ARM-PCR. In the first two PCR rounds, TRBV1-TRBV30 forward primers were paired with a C-beta reverse primer, and each round lasted roughly 10 cycles. Via MiXCR, TCRdb re-called the multiplex PCR reads, giving one row per CDR3 protein. In the table there are approximately 300,000 distinct CDR3 sequences, 65% of which are singletons. Germline CDR1 and CDR2: SGHAT and FQNNGV. This CDR3 has 14 amino acids.

Sequencing was performed on peripheral blood. This TCR was recovered from a man aged 40-50 years with primary liver carcinoma and hepatitis B virus infection. The chain recombines TRBV11-2 with TRBJ2-1, with TRBD2 as a possible D gene (6 bases). DNA of the CDR3: TGTGCCAACAGCCCAAGGACTACCCTCAATGAGCAGTTCTTC. Translation: CANSPRTTLNEQFF.